This T cell receptor beta chain appears in the sequencing data of a study of post-analysis software for immune sequencing data. In the study overall: The cohort encompassed relapsing-remitting, secondary progressive and progressive-relapsing multiple sclerosis disease courses.

This clonotype appeared a few times. Its antigen is still unknown. Unique molecular identifiers featured in each of the TCR beta cDNA libraries. The authors obtained about 520,000 cDNA molecules from roughly 1.1 to 9.2 million T cells. A single record per CDR3 protein comes from TCRdb applying MiXCR to the PCR reads. The top ten hold 4.5% to 7.5% of the sample, which has about half a million distinct CDR3 sequences, less than 40% seen once. The CDR3 is made up of 17 amino acids. Germline CDR1 SGHNT, CDR2 YENEEA. Losses at the gene ends were 5 bases for V and 6 bases for J; bases not matched to a gene: 10. Findings and limits, study-wide: Pronounced co-clustering by F measure was evident among identically batched samples. Comparison of patients with controls showed five TRBV segments more frequent in patients, TRBV5-6, TRBV5-1 and TRBV20-1 among them. When compared against controls, multiple sclerosis patients showed significantly lower normalized Chao1 diversity.

Material for sequencing was blood. The genes are TRBV11-3 and TRBJ2-1, with 13 bases that match TRBD2. The receptor was isolated from a girl aged 2-17 years with multiple sclerosis. The CDR3 reads CASSLASLAGGPNEQFF. The CDR3 nucleotides read TGTGCCAGCAGCCTAGCCTCACTAGCGGGGGGGCCCAATGAGCAGTTCTTC.